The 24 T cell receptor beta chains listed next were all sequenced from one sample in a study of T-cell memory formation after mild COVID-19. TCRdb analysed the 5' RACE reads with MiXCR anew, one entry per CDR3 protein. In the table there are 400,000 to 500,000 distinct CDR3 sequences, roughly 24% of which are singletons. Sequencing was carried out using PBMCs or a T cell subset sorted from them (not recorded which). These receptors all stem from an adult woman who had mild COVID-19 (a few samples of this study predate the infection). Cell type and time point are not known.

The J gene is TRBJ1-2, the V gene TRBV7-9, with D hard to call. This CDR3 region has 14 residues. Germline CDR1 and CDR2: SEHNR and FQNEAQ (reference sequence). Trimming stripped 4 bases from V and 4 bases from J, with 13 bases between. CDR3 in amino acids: CASSSEGRTYGYTF. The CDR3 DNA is TGTGCCAGCAGCTCGGAGGGCAGGACCTATGGCTACACCTTC. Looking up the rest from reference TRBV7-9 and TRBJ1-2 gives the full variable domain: DTGVSQNPRHKITKRGQNVTFRCDPISEHNRLYWYRQTLGQGPEFLTYFQNEAQLEKSRLLSDRFSAERPKGSFSTLEIQRTEQGDSAMYLCASSSEGRTYGYTFGSGTRLTVV.

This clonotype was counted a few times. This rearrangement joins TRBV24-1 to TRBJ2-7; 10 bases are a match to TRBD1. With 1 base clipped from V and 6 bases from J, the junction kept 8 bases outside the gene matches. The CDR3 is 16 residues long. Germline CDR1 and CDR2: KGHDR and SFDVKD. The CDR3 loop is CATSDLPGTGVSEQYF. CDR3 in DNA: TGTGCCACCAGTGATTTACCCGGGACAGGGGTGAGCGAGCAGTACTTC.

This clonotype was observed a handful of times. CDR3 in amino acids: CASSLRTGEAQETQYF. CDR3 nucleotide sequence: TGTGCCAGCAGCTTGAGGACAGGGGAGGCACAAGAGACCCAGTACTTC. The chain joins TRBV7-6 to TRBJ2-5; 9 bases agree with TRBD1. The CDR3 is 16 residues long. Germline CDR1 SGHVS, CDR2 FNYEAQ. The V gene end was trimmed by 3 bases and the J gene end by 2 bases; junction bases not matched to a gene: 7. The entire variable domain, with the rest obtained from reference TRBV7-6 and TRBJ2-5, is as follows: GAGVSQSPRYKVTKRGQDVALRCDPISGHVSLYWYRQALGQGPEFLTYFNYEAQQDKSGLPNDRFSAERPEGSISTLTIQRTEQRDSAMYRCASSLRTGEAQETQYFGPGTRLLVL.

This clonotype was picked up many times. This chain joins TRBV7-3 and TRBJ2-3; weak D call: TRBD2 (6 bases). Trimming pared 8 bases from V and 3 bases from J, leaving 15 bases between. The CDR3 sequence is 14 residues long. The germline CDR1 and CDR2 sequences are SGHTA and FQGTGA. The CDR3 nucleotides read TGTGCCAGCGGTGGGGGGTTTGCTACAGATACGCAGTATTTT. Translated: CASGGGFATDTQYF.

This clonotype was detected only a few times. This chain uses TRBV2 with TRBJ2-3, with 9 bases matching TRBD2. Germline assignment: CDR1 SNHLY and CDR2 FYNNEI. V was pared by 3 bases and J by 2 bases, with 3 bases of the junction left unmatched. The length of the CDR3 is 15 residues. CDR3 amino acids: CASSDGTSPTDTQYF. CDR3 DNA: TGTGCCAGCAGTGATGGGACTAGCCCCACAGATACGCAGTATTTT. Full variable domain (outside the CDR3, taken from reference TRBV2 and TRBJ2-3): EPEVTQTPSHQVTQMGQEVILRCVPISNHLYFYWYRQILGQKVEFLVSFYNNEISEKSEIFDDQFSVERPDGSNFTLKIRSTKLEDSAMYFCASSDGTSPTDTQYFGPGTRLTVL.

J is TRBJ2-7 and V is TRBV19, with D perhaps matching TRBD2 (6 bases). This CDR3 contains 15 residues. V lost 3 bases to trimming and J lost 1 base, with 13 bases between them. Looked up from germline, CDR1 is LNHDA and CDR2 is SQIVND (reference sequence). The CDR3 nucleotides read TGTGCCAGTAGTATCCTTAGGGGACTGTCCTACGAGCAGTACTTC. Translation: CASSILRGLSYEQYF.

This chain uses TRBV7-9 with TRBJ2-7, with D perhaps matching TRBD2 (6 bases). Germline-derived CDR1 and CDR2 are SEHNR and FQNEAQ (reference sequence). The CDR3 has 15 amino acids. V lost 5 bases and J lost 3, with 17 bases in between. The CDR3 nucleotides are TGTGCCAGCAGCCCCAACCCCCGGGAGAACTACGAGCAGTACTTC. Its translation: CASSPNPRENYEQYF.

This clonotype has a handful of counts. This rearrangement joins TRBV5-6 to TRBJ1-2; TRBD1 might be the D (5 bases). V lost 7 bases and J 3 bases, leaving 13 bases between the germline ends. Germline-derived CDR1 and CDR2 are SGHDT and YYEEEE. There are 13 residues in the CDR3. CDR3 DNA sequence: TGTGCCAGCGGACGGGGGGTCGACTATGGCTACACCTTC. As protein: CASGRGVDYGYTF.

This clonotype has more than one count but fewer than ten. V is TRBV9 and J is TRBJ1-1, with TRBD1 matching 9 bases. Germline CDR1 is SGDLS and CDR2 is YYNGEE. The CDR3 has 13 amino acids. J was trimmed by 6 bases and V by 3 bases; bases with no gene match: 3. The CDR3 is CASSAGTGPEAFF. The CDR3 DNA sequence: TGTGCCAGCAGCGCCGGGACAGGGCCTGAAGCTTTCTTT. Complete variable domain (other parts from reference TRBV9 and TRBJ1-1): DSGVTQTPKHLITATGQRVTLRCSPRSGDLSVYWYQQSLDQGLQFLIQYYNGEERAKGNILERFSAQQFPDLHSELNLSSLELGDSALYFCASSAGTGPEAFFGQGTRLTVV.

CDR3 amino acids: CSARLGGSSYEQYF. For the CDR3, the DNA is TGCAGTGCTAGACTTGGTGGAAGCTCCTACGAGCAGTACTTC. This rearrangement joins TRBV20-1 to TRBJ2-7; D remains unclear. Per the germline V gene, CDR1 is DFQATT and CDR2 is SNEGSKA (reference sequence). The CDR3 contains 14 residues. Trimming pared 2 bases from V and 0 bases from J, leaving 11 bases between.

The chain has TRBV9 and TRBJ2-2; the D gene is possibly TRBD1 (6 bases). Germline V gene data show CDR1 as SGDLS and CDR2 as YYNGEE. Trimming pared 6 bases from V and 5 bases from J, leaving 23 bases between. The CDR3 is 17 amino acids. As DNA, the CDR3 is TGTGCCAGCACCGGAATGATAGGGGCGACAGGAACCGGGGAGCTGTTTTTT. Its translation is CASTGMIGATGTGELFF. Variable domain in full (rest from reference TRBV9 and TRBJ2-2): DSGVTQTPKHLITATGQRVTLRCSPRSGDLSVYWYQQSLDQGLQFLIQYYNGEERAKGNILERFSAQQFPDLHSELNLSSLELGDSALYFCASTGMIGATGTGELFFGEGSRLTVL.

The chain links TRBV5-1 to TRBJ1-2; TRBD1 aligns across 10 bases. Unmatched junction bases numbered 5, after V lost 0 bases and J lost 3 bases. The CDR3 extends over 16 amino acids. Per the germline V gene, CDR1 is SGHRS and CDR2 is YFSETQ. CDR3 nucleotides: TGCGCCAGCAGCTTGGCCCCCGGGACAGGGGACTATGGCTACACCTTC. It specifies CASSLAPGTGDYGYTF. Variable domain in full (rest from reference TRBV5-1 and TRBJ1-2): KAGVTQTPRYLIKTRGQQVTLSCSPISGHRSVSWYQQTPGQGLQFLFEYFSETQRNKGNFPGRFSGRQFSNSRSEMNVSTLELGDSALYLCASSLAPGTGDYGYTFGSGTRLTVV.

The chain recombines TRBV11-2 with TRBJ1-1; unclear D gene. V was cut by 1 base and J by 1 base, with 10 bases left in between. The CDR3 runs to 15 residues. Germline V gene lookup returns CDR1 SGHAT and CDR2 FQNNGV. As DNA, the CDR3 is TGTGCCAGCAGCTTAGCCCCGGAGGAGAACACTGAAGCTTTCTTT. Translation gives CASSLAPEENTEAFF.

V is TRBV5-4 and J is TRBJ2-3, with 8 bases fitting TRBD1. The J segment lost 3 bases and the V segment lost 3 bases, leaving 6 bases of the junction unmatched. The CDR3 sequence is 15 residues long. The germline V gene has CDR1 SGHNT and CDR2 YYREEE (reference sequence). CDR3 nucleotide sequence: TGTGCCAGCAGCTACCCGAGGACAGGGACAGATACGCAGTATTTT. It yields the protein CASSYPRTGTDTQYF.

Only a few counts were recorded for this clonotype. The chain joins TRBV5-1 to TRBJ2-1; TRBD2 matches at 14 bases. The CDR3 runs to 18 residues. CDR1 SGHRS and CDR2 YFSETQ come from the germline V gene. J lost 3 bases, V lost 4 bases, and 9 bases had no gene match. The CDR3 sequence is CASSPGGTSGGLYNEQFF. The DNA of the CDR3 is TGCGCCAGCAGCCCCGGAGGGACTAGCGGGGGTCTCTACAATGAGCAGTTCTTC.

The CDR3 loop is CASSQDTRGDTGELFF. In DNA form, the CDR3 reads TGCGCCAGCAGCCAAGACACCAGGGGGGACACCGGGGAGCTGTTTTTT. The V call is TRBV4-1, the J call TRBJ2-2; perhaps TRBD1 as D (7 bases). Trimming pared 0 bases from V and 3 bases from J, leaving 11 bases between. The germline V gene encodes CDR1 MGHRA and CDR2 YSYEKL. The CDR3 extends over 16 amino acids.

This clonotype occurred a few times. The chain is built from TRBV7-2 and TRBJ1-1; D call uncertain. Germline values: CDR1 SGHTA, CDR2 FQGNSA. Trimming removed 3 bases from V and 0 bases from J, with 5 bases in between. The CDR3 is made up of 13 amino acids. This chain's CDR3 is CASSFSMNTEAFF. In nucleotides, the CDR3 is TGTGCCAGCAGCTTTTCTATGAACACTGAAGCTTTCTTT.

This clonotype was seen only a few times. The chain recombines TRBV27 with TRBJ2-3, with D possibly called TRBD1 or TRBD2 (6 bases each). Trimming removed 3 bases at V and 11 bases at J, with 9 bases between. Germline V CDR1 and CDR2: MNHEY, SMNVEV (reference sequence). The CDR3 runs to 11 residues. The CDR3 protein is CASSLGGGQYF. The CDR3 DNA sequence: TGTGCCAGCAGTTTGGGGGGCGGGCAGTATTTT.

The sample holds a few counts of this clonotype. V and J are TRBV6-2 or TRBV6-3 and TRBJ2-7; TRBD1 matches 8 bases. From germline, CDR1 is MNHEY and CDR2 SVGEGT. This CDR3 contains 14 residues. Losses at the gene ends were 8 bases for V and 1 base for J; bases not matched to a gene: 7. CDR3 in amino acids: CASQDRGVSYEQYF. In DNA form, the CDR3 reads TGTGCCAGCCAAGACAGGGGTGTTTCCTACGAGCAGTACTTC.

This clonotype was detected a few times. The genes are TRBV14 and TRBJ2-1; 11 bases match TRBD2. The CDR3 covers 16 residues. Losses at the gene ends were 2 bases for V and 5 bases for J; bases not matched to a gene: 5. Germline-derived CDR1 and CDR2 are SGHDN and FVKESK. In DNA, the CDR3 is TGTGCCAGCAGCCAATTGACTAGCGGGGTGAACAATGAGCAGTTCTTC. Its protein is CASSQLTSGVNNEQFF.

Here the CDR3 reads CASSLGQGGTNSPLHF. Written as DNA, the CDR3 is TGTGCCAGCAGCTTGGGACAGGGGGGGACTAATTCACCCCTCCACTTT. The rearrangement joins TRBV7-9 to TRBJ1-6; the match to TRBD1 covers 11 bases. V was pared by 3 bases and J by 6 bases, with 4 bases of the junction left unmatched. This CDR3 spans 16 amino acids. CDR1 and CDR2 (germline): SEHNR, FQNEAQ (reference sequence). The whole variable domain, remainder taken from reference TRBV7-9 and TRBJ1-6, is DTGVSQNPRHKITKRGQNVTFRCDPISEHNRLYWYRQTLGQGPEFLTYFQNEAQLEKSRLLSDRFSAERPKGSFSTLEIQRTEQGDSAMYLCASSLGQGGTNSPLHFGNGTRLTVT.

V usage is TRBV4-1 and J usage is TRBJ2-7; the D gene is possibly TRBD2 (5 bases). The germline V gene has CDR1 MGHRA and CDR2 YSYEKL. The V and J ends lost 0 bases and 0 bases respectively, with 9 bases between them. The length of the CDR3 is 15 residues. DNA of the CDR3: TGCGCCAGCAGCCAAGAAGGGAGCCTCTCCTACGAGCAGTACTTC. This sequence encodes CASSQEGSLSYEQYF.

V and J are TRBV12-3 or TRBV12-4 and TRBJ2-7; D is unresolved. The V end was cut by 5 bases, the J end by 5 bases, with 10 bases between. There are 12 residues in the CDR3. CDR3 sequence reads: CASSLFTHEQYF. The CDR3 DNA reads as TGTGCCAGCAGTCTTTTCACACACGAGCAGTACTTC.

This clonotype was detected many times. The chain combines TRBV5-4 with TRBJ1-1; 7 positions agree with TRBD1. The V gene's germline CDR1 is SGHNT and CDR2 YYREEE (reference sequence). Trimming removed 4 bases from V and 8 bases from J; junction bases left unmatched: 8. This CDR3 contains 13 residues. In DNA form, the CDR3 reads TGTGCCAGCAGCCCTTACAACAGGGGAGAAGCTTTCTTT. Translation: CASSPYNRGEAFF.